The source of this TCR beta chain is a study of cytomegalovirus exposure and HLA in healthy donors. The CDR3 has 16 residues. The ends lost 2 bases at V and 8 bases at J; junction bases unmatched: 6. The germline gives CDR1 MDHEN, CDR2 SYDVKM. The PCR had 60 Vbeta and 13 Jbeta primers. Sequencing used immunoSEQ multiplex PCR; TCRdb keeps in-frame clones, though not all of them. The sample lists around 150,000 clones, just under 65% occurring once. The TCR sequence derives from a woman aged 55-69 years in good health and CMV-seropositive. V gene TRBV28 combines with J gene TRBJ2-3; TRBD2 agrees at 14 bases. The sample comprised PBMCs. For the CDR3, the DNA is TGTGCCAGCAGTTTAACCGGGACTAGCGGGAGCGGTACGCAGTATTTT. Translation gives CASSLTGTSGSGTQYF.